This T cell receptor (beta chain) derives from a study of cytomegalovirus exposure and HLA in healthy donors. Everyone who donated was a healthy bone marrow donor. Primers: 60 Vbeta forward and 13 Jbeta reverse. Libraries were prepared by immunoSEQ multiplex PCR; TCRdb keeps only in-frame clonotypes and omits some of them. The sample has some 120,000 clones, around 80% seen once. This CDR3 is built from 14 residues. V lost 7 bases and J 7 bases, leaving 16 bases between the germline ends. The V gene's germline CDR1 is MNHEY and CDR2 SVGAGI. The genes are TRBV6-5 and TRBJ2-2, with a weak D call TRBD1 (6 bases). This sequence originates from a woman aged 18-29 years in good health and CMV-seropositive. The source material was PBMCs. CDR3 in DNA: TGTGCCAGCAAAAAAGGGGGACGAGGCGGGGAGCTGTTTTTT. This translates into CASKKGGRGGELFF.